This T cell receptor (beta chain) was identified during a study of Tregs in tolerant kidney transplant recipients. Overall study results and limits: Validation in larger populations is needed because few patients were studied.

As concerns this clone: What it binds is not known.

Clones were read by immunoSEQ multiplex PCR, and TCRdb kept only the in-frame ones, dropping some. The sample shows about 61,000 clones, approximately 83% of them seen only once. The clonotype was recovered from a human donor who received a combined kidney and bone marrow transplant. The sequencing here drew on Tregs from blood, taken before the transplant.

The DNA for the CDR3 is TGTGCCAGCAGTTCCTTCCTTCCGGGCGGACAAAACACCATATATTTT. Translating gives CASSSFLPGGQNTIYF. The chain recombines TRBV27 with TRBJ1-3, with D tentatively TRBD1 (5 bases). The CDR3 is 16 residues long. Trimming shortened V by 4 bases and J by 6 bases, and 19 bases separated the two germline ends. CDR1 and CDR2 from the germline V gene are MNHEY and SMNVEV (reference sequence).